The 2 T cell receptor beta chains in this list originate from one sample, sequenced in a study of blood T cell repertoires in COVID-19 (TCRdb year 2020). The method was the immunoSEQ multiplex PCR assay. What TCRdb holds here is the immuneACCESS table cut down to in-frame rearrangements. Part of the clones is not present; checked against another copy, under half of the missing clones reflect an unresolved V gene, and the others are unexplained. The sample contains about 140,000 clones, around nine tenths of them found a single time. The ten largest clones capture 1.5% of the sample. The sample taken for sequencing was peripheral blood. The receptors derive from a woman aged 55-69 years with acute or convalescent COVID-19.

The CDR3 reads CASSQDPDTILEQYF. CDR3 DNA: TGTGCCAGCAGCCAAGACCCGGACACCATCCTCGAGCAGTACTTC. The rearrangement links TRBV3-1 (or the pseudogene TRBV3-2) to TRBJ2-7; TRBD1 might be the D (5 bases). Germline V gene lookup returns CDR1 LGHDT and CDR2 YNNKEL (reference sequence). The V end was cut by 0 bases, the J end by 6 bases, with 15 bases between. This CDR3 is built from 15 residues.

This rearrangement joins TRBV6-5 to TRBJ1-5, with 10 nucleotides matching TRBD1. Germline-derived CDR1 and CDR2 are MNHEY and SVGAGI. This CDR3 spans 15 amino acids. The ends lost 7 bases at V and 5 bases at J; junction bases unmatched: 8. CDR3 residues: CASTLQGQGYQPQHF. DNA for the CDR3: TGTGCCAGCACCTTACAGGGACAGGGGTATCAGCCCCAGCATTTT.